The entry below gives a single T cell receptor beta chain sequence along with its context. Original data processing: The assay estimated nucleated cells by amplifying reference gene primers. Sequencing used immunoSEQ multiplex PCR; TCRdb keeps in-frame clones, though not all of them. V and J calls plus clone size are reproduced from that table; the DNA served to infer D and trimming. Of some 87,000 clones listed, 92% are singletons. The data are from a study of blood T cell repertoires in COVID-19. Study as a whole: Samples of COVID-19 (acute and convalescent) were obtained from the United States, Italy and Spain. T cells, B-cell-depleted T cells, or PBMCs supplied cDNA or gDNA.

Deletions cut 0 bases from V and 7 bases from J, with 9 bases between. In germline, CDR1 is MNHEY, CDR2 SVGAGI. This CDR3 has 14 residues. The chain carries TRBV6-5 and TRBJ2-2; no reliable D call. This receptor was taken from a woman aged 55-70 years with active COVID-19. Specimen: peripheral blood. CDR3 protein: CASSYSRSGGELFF. DNA of the CDR3: TGTGCCAGCAGTTACTCTAGGTCGGGCGGGGAGCTGTTTTTT.